This T cell receptor beta chain was recovered during a study of metastatic and nonmetastatic thyroid tumors. Study summary: Repertoires from malignant and benign thyroid patients were compared across blood and tumor or nodule tissue.

Thyroid surgery took place with no prior treatment in any patient. Trimming cost V 5 bases and J 2 bases; bases outside gene matches: 2. The CDR3 has 13 residues. The germline gives CDR1 SEHNR, CDR2 FQNEAQ (reference sequence). Original data processing: Researchers built a distant-metastasis classifier for papillary thyroid cancer that drew on CDR3 differences across clinicopathological groups. TCRdb re-called clones via MiXCR from the PCR reads. These V and J calls rely on TCRdb rather than the paper's analysis. Altogether around 24,000 clones are present, about 13% being singletons, with the ten largest covering about a sixth. Notes on the study in general: Reportedly, malignant thyroid tumors had significantly higher TCR beta diversity than benign nodules, in blood and tumor.

Turning to this clone: The antigen is undetermined.

Sequenced input: blood. This clonotype was obtained from a female donor with papillary thyroid cancer or a benign thyroid nodule (not recorded which). Some clones in this sample may be carry-over from other donors' samples. This chain joins TRBV7-9 and TRBJ2-7; TRBD1 aligns across 8 bases. CDR3 nucleotide sequence: TGTGCCAGCAGCCCGACAGGGGCCTACGAGCAGTACTTC. Amino acid sequence: CASSPTGAYEQYF.